The 14 T cell receptor beta chains below all came from one sample that was sequenced in a study of T-cell reconstitution after alpha-beta-depleted transplantation in children. Construction of the TCRbeta library involved unique molecular identifiers. TCRdb reprocessed the PCR reads via MiXCR and lists one record per CDR3 protein. The sample lists about 980,000 distinct CDR3 sequences; about 29% were seen once. The sequences come from PBMCs, mostly from graft donor cells, collected 360 days after TCRalphabeta/CD19-depleted stem cell transplant. The source is a boy less than two years old who had a stem cell transplant for SCID, so the T cells may come from the graft donor.

The chain has TRBV6-1 and TRBJ2-1; D is unclear. Per germline, CDR1 MNHNS and CDR2 SASEGT. This CDR3 is built from 15 residues. The V and J ends lost 2 bases and 0 bases respectively, with 8 bases between them. CDR3 nucleotides: TGTGCCAGCAGTGAACCCCCATTCTCCTACAATGAGCAGTTCTTC. It yields the protein CASSEPPFSYNEQFF.

The table lists this clonotype with many counts. One junction end does not reproduce the germline sequence, and a read error may be involved. The chain links TRBV28 to TRBJ2-7; no clear D gene. The CDR3 sequence is 12 residues long. The germline V gene has CDR1 MDHEN and CDR2 SYDVKM. The CDR3: CASSLWGNEQYF. Here the CDR3 DNA reads TGTGCCAGCAGCTTATGGGGTAACGAGCAGTACTTC.

The chain combines TRBV24-1 with TRBJ2-3; 10 positions agree with TRBD2. Per the germline V gene, CDR1 is KGHDR and CDR2 is SFDVKD. The CDR3 sequence is 16 residues long. The trim removed 4 bases at V and 7 bases at J, leaving 10 bases unmatched. The CDR3 DNA is TGTGCCACCAGTGACCCCCGACTAGCGGGCCACAATACGCAGTATTTT. Protein: CATSDPRLAGHNTQYF.

The sample holds a few counts of this clonotype. The genes are TRBV6-5 and TRBJ1-1, with no clear D. V lost 0 bases and J 2 bases, leaving 10 bases between the germline ends. This CDR3 contains 15 residues. Germline loops: CDR1 MNHEY, CDR2 SVGAGI. The chain's CDR3 is CASSYSSRLNTEAFF. Here the CDR3 DNA reads TGTGCCAGCAGTTACTCGAGTAGACTCAACACTGAAGCTTTCTTT.

The J gene is TRBJ2-2, the V gene TRBV29-1, with a possible D match to TRBD2 (7 bases). V was trimmed by 5 bases and J by 6 bases, leaving 10 bases between them. This CDR3 region has 12 residues. CDR1 is SQVTM and CDR2 is ANQGSEA in the germline V gene. The DNA for the CDR3 is TGCAGCGTTCGGGGGGCTGCCGGGGAGCTGTTTTTT. Protein: CSVRGAAGELFF.

Only a few counts were recorded for this clonotype. One junction end disagrees with the germline gene, perhaps due to a read error. The rearrangement joins TRBV28 to TRBJ2-3, with 7 bases aligning to TRBD1. The CDR3 is 16 amino acids. Germline CDR1 MDHEN, CDR2 SYDVKM. The CDR3 loop is CASSLKGPQRGRGWLF. The DNA for the CDR3 is TGTGCCAGCAGTTTAAAAGGCCCCCAAAGGGGGCGCGGTTGGCTATTT.

The chain has TRBV6-5 and TRBJ1-4; TRBD1 is a possible D gene (6 bases). The V gene's germline CDR1 is MNHEY and CDR2 SVGAGI. V was trimmed by 4 bases and J by 10 bases, leaving 19 bases between them. There are 15 residues in the CDR3. The CDR3 DNA reads as TGTGCCAGCAGTTCCACCGGGACAATACCAGGAAAACTGTTTTTT. Translated: CASSSTGTIPGKLFF.

The table lists this clonotype with many counts. The chain links TRBV6-2 or TRBV6-3 to TRBJ2-7; D ambiguous. Germline V CDR1 and CDR2: MNHEY, SVGEGT. CDR3 length: 12 residues. V lost 4 bases to trimming and J lost 0 bases, with 4 bases between them. CDR3 sequence (DNA): TGTGCCAGCAGTTTTAGCTCCTACGAGCAGTACTTC. It encodes CASSFSSYEQYF.

J is TRBJ2-7 and V is TRBV20-1; TRBD2 aligns across 8 bases. Per germline, CDR1 DFQATT and CDR2 SNEGSKA (reference sequence). This CDR3 contains 9 residues. V lost 8 bases to trimming and J lost 11 bases; unmatched junction nucleotides: 5. The DNA for the CDR3 is TGCAGTACTAAGCGGGGGAAGTACTTC. Translated, it gives CSTKRGKYF.

This chain uses TRBV7-8 with TRBJ2-1; D might be TRBD2 (7 bases). V was shortened by 5 bases and J by 10 bases, with 24 bases between the two germline ends. Germline CDR1 and CDR2: SGHVS and FQNEAQ. The CDR3 is 16 residues long. This chain's CDR3 is CASSPSPGQGREEQFF. CDR3 nucleotide sequence: TGTGCCAGCAGCCCGAGCCCGGGGCAGGGGAGGGAGGAGCAGTTCTTC.

This clonotype was counted a few times. V is TRBV28 and J is TRBJ2-5, with 7 bases that match TRBD1. The CDR3 is made up of 19 amino acids. Losses at the gene ends were 2 bases for V and 2 bases for J; bases not matched to a gene: 17. In germline, CDR1 is MDHEN, CDR2 SYDVKM. Here the CDR3 reads CASSLEIDRVRWDQETQYF. The CDR3 coding sequence is TGTGCCAGCAGTTTAGAGATAGACAGGGTTAGGTGGGATCAAGAGACCCAGTACTTC.

Only a few counts were recorded for this clonotype. The genes are TRBV7-8 and TRBJ2-1; 8 nucleotides match TRBD2. This CDR3 region has 17 residues. Per the germline V gene, CDR1 is SGHVS and CDR2 is FQNEAQ. Trimming cost V 5 bases and J 3 bases; bases outside gene matches: 12. The CDR3 coding sequence is TGTGCCAGCAGCAAAAGGCCCCCGACTAGCGTCTACAATGAGCAGTTCTTC. Protein: CASSKRPPTSVYNEQFF.

The chain joins TRBV5-1 to TRBJ2-2; possible D gene TRBD1, 6 bases. Germline values: CDR1 SGHRS, CDR2 YFSETQ. V gave up 3 bases and J gave up 7 bases, with 19 bases separating them. This CDR3 is built from 16 residues. For the CDR3, the DNA is TGCGCCAGCAGCTACAGAACGCAGGGGAGAGGCGGGGAGCTGTTTTTT. Translated, it gives CASSYRTQGRGGELFF.

This clonotype turned up a few times. This rearrangement joins TRBV2 to TRBJ2-7, with D perhaps being TRBD1 or TRBD2 (5 bases each). V shed 2 bases and J shed 7 bases, with 9 bases lying between them. Germline assignment: CDR1 SNHLY and CDR2 FYNNEI. The CDR3 contains 12 residues. Written as DNA, the CDR3 is TGTGCCAGCAGTGAAAGGGGAGAGGAGCAGTACTTC. Encoded protein: CASSERGEEQYF.